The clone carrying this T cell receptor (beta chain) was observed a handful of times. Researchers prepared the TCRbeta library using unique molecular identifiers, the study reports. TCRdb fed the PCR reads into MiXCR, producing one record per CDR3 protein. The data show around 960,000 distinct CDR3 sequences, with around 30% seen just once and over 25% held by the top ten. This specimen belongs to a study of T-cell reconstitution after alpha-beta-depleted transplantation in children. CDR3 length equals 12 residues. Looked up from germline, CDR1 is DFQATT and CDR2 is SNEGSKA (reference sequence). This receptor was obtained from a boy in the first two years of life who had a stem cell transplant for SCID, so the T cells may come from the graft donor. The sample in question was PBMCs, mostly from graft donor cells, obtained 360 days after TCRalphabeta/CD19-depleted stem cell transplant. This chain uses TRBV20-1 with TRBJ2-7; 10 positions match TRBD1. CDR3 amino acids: CSWLGQGYEQYF. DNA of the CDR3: TGCAGCTGGCTGGGACAGGGGTACGAGCAGTACTTC.